The 22 T cell receptor beta chains below were found in one sample sequenced in a study of blood T cell repertoires in COVID-19. The method was immunoSEQ multiplex PCR; TCRdb's version includes in-frame clones alone and lacks a portion of them. Here the sample spans 110,000 or so clones, around nine tenths being singletons. The sample was peripheral blood. These receptors all come from a woman in her seventies who had recovered from COVID-19.

The gene calls are TRBV24-1 and TRBJ2-7; TRBD2 matches at 8 bases. J was trimmed by 2 bases and V by 3 bases; bases with no gene match: 5. The V gene's germline CDR1 is KGHDR and CDR2 SFDVKD. This CDR3 region has 15 residues. CDR3 bases: TGTGCCACCAGTGATCCCGGGGGGGGGACCTACGAGCAGTACTTC. Protein product: CATSDPGGGTYEQYF.

This clone showed up just a few times. The chain carries TRBV14 and TRBJ2-7; TRBD2 agrees at 7 bases. V gave up 4 bases and J gave up 5 bases; unmatched junction bases: 5. From germline, CDR1 is SGHDN and CDR2 FVKESK. This CDR3 is 13 amino acids long. The CDR3 sequence is CASSRGGRDEQYF. The CDR3 nucleotides are TGTGCCAGCAGCCGGGGGGGTCGCGACGAGCAGTACTTC. Based on the CDR3 plus reference TRBV14 and TRBJ2-7, the full variable domain is EAGVTQFPSHSVIEKGQTVTLRCDPISGHDNLYWYRRVMGKEIKFLLHFVKESKQDESGMPNNRFLAERTGGTYSTLKVQPAELEDSGVYFCASSRGGRDEQYFGPGTRLTVT.

The chain joins TRBV7-2 to TRBJ2-7, with TRBD2 matching over 7 bases. The J segment lost 1 base and the V segment lost 1 base, leaving 1 base of the junction unmatched. This CDR3 has 14 amino acids. CDR1 SGHTA and CDR2 FQGNSA come from the germline V gene. This CDR3 reads CASSLGGGSYEQYF. The CDR3 nucleotides are TGTGCCAGCAGCTTAGGGGGGGGTTCCTACGAGCAGTACTTC. Drawing the rest from reference TRBV7-2 and TRBJ2-7, the complete variable domain is GAGVSQSPSNKVTEKGKDVELRCDPISGHTALYWYRQSLGQGLEFLIYFQGNSAPDKSGLPSDRFSAERTGGSVSTLTIQRTQQEDSAVYLCASSLGGGSYEQYFGPGTRLTVT.

This chain connects TRBV6-5 to TRBJ2-2; TRBD1 matches at 9 bases. V was pared by 6 bases and J by 5 bases, with 4 bases of the junction left unmatched. CDR3 length equals 14 residues. Germline CDR1 and CDR2: MNHEY and SVGAGI. In DNA form, the CDR3 reads TGTGCCAGCAGGGGACAGGGAGGAACCGGGGAGCTGTTTTTT. Amino acid sequence: CASRGQGGTGELFF.

CDR3 amino acids: CASSPLGGLPLHF. The CDR3 DNA reads as TGTGCCAGCTCACCCCTAGGGGGCCTTCCCCTCCACTTT. The V gene is TRBV18, the J gene TRBJ1-6; 7 bases align to TRBD1. Trimming at V came to 3 bases and at J to 13 bases, leaving 6 bases not matched to a gene. This CDR3 has 13 amino acids. Germline CDR1 and CDR2: KGHSH and LQKENI.

The chain combines TRBV2 with TRBJ1-5; a weak D match, TRBD1 (5 bases). This CDR3 contains 15 residues. V lost 3 bases to trimming and J lost 0 bases, with 9 bases between them. Germline V gene data show CDR1 as SNHLY and CDR2 as FYNNEI. The CDR3: CASSDGRASNQPQHF. The DNA of the CDR3 is TGTGCCAGCAGTGACGGCAGGGCTAGCAATCAGCCCCAGCATTTT.

This chain uses TRBV5-1 with TRBJ2-3; the match to TRBD2 covers 7 bases. Unmatched junction bases numbered 5, after V lost 2 bases and J lost 2 bases. Germline CDR1 reads SGHRS; CDR2 reads YFSETQ. The CDR3 consists of 15 residues. The CDR3: CASSFWGGFTDTQYF. The CDR3 DNA reads TGCGCCAGCAGCTTTTGGGGGGGATTCACAGATACGCAGTATTTT.

The chain combines TRBV19 with TRBJ2-5; 9 bases are a match to TRBD2. Germline trimming cut 10 bases from V and 1 base from J; bases unmatched to any gene: 10. Germline assignment: CDR1 LNHDA and CDR2 SQIVND (reference sequence). The CDR3 sequence is 15 residues long. The CDR3 region has the DNA TGTGCCACCAAGGTCGCTAGCGGGGCCCAAGAGACCCAGTACTTC. The encoded protein is CATKVASGAQETQYF.

The genes are TRBV28 and TRBJ2-7; a possible D gene is TRBD1 (6 bases). The CDR3 has 16 amino acids. Trimming shortened V by 3 bases and J by 2 bases, and 17 bases separated the two germline ends. Looked up from germline, CDR1 is MDHEN and CDR2 is SYDVKM. The CDR3 DNA reads as TGTGCCAGCAGTTTGTCGACAGGTGGGAGACCCTACGAGCAGTACTTC. It translates to CASSLSTGGRPYEQYF. Using reference TRBV28 and TRBJ2-7 for the parts outside the CDR3, the full variable domain is DVKVTQSSRYLVKRTGEKVFLECVQDMDHENMFWYRQDPGLGLRLIYFSYDVKMKEKGDIPEGYSVSREKKERFSLILESASTNQTSMYLCASSLSTGGRPYEQYFGPGTRLTVT.

The chain joins TRBV9 to TRBJ2-3; maybe TRBD2 (5 bases). V was cut by 6 bases and J by 2 bases, with 13 bases left in between. This CDR3 is 14 amino acids long. CDR1 is SGDLS, CDR2 YYNGEE, per germline. The CDR3 here is CASNRDYTTDTQYF. CDR3 coding DNA: TGTGCCAGCAATCGAGACTATACCACAGATACGCAGTATTTT.

The chain has TRBV28 and TRBJ2-6, with D possibly being TRBD1 (6 bases). Trimming took off 6 bases at V and 0 bases at J, with 12 bases between the two ends. Germline CDR1 reads MDHEN; CDR2 reads SYDVKM. The CDR3 runs 16 residues. This chain's CDR3 is CASSRGGGSGANVLTF. The DNA for the CDR3 is TGTGCCAGCAGCAGGGGTGGCGGCTCTGGGGCCAACGTCCTGACTTTC.

This chain links TRBV27 with TRBJ1-1; tentatively, D is TRBD1 (5 bases). Between the trimmed V and J ends, which lost 4 bases and 5 bases, there was a span of 14 bases. Germline V lookup: CDR1 MNHEY, CDR2 SMNVEV (reference sequence). CDR3 length equals 14 residues. The CDR3 sequence: CASSWRGRNTEAFF. The CDR3 DNA sequence: TGTGCCAGCAGTTGGAGGGGACGGAATACTGAAGCTTTCTTT.

CDR3 in DNA: TGCGCCAGCAGCCCCCCCGGGAGGGTCAGGGAGCTGTTTTTT. It translates to CASSPPGRVRELFF. This sequence joins TRBV5-1 and TRBJ2-2; 8 nucleotides match TRBD2. The junction had 8 bases not matched to a gene; V was cut back by 4 bases and J by 9 bases. The CDR3 covers 14 residues. The germline gives CDR1 SGHRS, CDR2 YFSETQ. The whole variable domain, remainder taken from reference TRBV5-1 and TRBJ2-2, is KAGVTQTPRYLIKTRGQQVTLSCSPISGHRSVSWYQQTPGQGLQFLFEYFSETQRNKGNFPGRFSGRQFSNSRSEMNVSTLELGDSALYLCASSPPGRVRELFFGEGSRLTVL.

This sequence joins TRBV11-2 and TRBJ2-7; D is ambiguous. This CDR3 has 12 amino acids. The V end lost 6 bases, the J end lost 3 bases, and 9 bases lay between the germline ends. Germline CDR1 is SGHAT and CDR2 is FQNNGV. The CDR3 DNA is TGTGCCAGCAGAACGAACAGCTACGAGCAGTACTTC. The encoded protein is CASRTNSYEQYF.

This clone showed up just once. V is TRBV7-8 and J is TRBJ2-3; 9 nucleotides agree with TRBD1. Trimming removed 2 bases from V and 4 bases from J; junction bases left unmatched: 7. From germline, CDR1 is SGHVS and CDR2 FQNEAQ. The CDR3 is 16 amino acids. For the CDR3, the DNA is TGTGCCAGCAGCTTACGACAGGGGGATTCCCCAGATACGCAGTATTTT. Translated: CASSLRQGDSPDTQYF. The variable domain in full, completed from reference TRBV7-8 and TRBJ2-3, reads GAGVSQSPRYKVAKRGQDVALRCDPISGHVSLFWYQQALGQGPEFLTYFQNEAQLDKSGLPSDRFFAERPEGSVSTLKIQRTQQEDSAVYLCASSLRQGDSPDTQYFGPGTRLTVL.

The chain employs TRBV6-5 and TRBJ2-7, with 10 bases aligning to TRBD2. Germline loops: CDR1 MNHEY, CDR2 SVGAGI. CDR3 length: 14 residues. The J segment lost 2 bases and the V segment lost 8 bases, leaving 6 bases of the junction unmatched. Here the CDR3 DNA reads TGTGCCAGCCAATGGACTAGCGGTACCTACGAGCAGTACTTC. Its translation: CASQWTSGTYEQYF.

This chain uses TRBV29-1 with TRBJ1-1; no firm D call. The CDR3 consists of 10 residues. The V gene's germline CDR1 is SQVTM and CDR2 ANQGSEA. The germline V and J ends were trimmed by 7 bases and 1 base, with 4 bases remaining between them. The CDR3 DNA is TGCAGCGCTCAGAACACTGAAGCTTTCTTT. Translated: CSAQNTEAFF.

The V gene is TRBV29-1, the J gene TRBJ2-7; TRBD2 matches 7 bases. Germline CDR1 and CDR2: SQVTM and ANQGSEA. The length of the CDR3 is 14 residues. After removal of 0 bases from V and 2 bases from J, the junction contained 4 bases not matched to a gene. CDR3 residues: CSVEDRGVTYEQYF. The CDR3 DNA follows: TGCAGCGTTGAAGATCGGGGGGTAACCTACGAGCAGTACTTC.

A few counts support this clone. The chain uses TRBV19 and TRBJ1-5, with D possibly matching TRBD1 (5 bases). CDR1 is LNHDA and CDR2 is SQIVND in the germline V gene (reference sequence). This CDR3 has 16 amino acids. The V gene lost 4 bases and the J gene lost 2 bases, with 15 bases spanning the gap. The CDR3 coding sequence is TGTGCCAGTAGTACAGGGAGGGGAAGTGGCAATCAGCCCCAGCATTTT. Its protein is CASSTGRGSGNQPQHF.

The chain links TRBV5-1 to TRBJ2-5; a weak D match, TRBD2 (7 bases). In germline, CDR1 is SGHRS, CDR2 YFSETQ. This CDR3 spans 14 amino acids. V was cut by 2 bases and J by 5 bases, with 13 bases left in between. The CDR3 sequence is CASSFQGGGETQYF. Written as DNA, the CDR3 is TGCGCCAGCAGCTTTCAAGGGGGAGGGGAGACCCAGTACTTC. Looking up the rest from reference TRBV5-1 and TRBJ2-5 gives the full variable domain: KAGVTQTPRYLIKTRGQQVTLSCSPISGHRSVSWYQQTPGQGLQFLFEYFSETQRNKGNFPGRFSGRQFSNSRSEMNVSTLELGDSALYLCASSFQGGGETQYFGPGTRLLVL.

The chain joins TRBV7-9 to TRBJ2-7; no clear D. This CDR3 is 14 amino acids long. The V gene's germline CDR1 is SEHNR and CDR2 FQNEAQ (reference sequence). The V and J ends lost 3 bases and 2 bases respectively, with 11 bases between them. CDR3 protein: CASSFAISTYEQYF. DNA of the CDR3: TGTGCCAGCAGCTTCGCTATTAGTACCTACGAGCAGTACTTC.

This clone was found many times. The J gene is TRBJ2-7, the V gene TRBV3-1 (or the pseudogene TRBV3-2); 11 bases align to TRBD2. This CDR3 has 19 residues. Unmatched junction bases numbered 14, after V lost 0 bases and J lost 4 bases. CDR1 and CDR2 from the germline V gene are LGHDT and YNNKEL (reference sequence). The CDR3 protein is CASSQDMGLAGGSPYEQYF. Written as DNA, the CDR3 is TGTGCCAGCAGCCAAGATATGGGGCTAGCGGGGGGCTCTCCGTACGAGCAGTACTTC.